This TCR beta chain is from a study of T cells in localized non-small cell lung cancer. This table comes from immunoSEQ multiplex PCR, and its TCRdb copy is limited to in-frame clones, with some not included. The sample consists of about 82,000 clones, over 60% of them appearing once. V dropped 3 bases and J dropped 1 base, with 12 bases sitting between them. The CDR3 covers 15 residues. The germline CDR1 and CDR2 sequences are MGHDK and SYGVNS. The TCR sequence derives from a man aged 40 to 70 with stage II squamous cell lung carcinoma. This specimen was PBMCs, taken before any cancer treatment. The chain is built from TRBV25-1 and TRBJ1-1; no reliable D call. The CDR3: CASSDPPSPNTEAFF. CDR3 in DNA: TGTGCCAGCAGTGATCCCCCCAGCCCGAACACTGAAGCTTTCTTT.